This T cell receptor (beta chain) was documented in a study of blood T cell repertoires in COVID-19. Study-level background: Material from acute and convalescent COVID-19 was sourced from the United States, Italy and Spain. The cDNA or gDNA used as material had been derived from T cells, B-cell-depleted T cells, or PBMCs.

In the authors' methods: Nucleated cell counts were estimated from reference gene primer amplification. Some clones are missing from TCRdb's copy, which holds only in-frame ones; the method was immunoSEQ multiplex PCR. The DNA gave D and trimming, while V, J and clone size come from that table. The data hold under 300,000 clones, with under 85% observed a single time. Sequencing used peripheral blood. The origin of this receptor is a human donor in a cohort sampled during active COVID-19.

The CDR3 reads CASSQWETSGSTDTQYF. The CDR3, as DNA: TGTGCCAGCAGCCAATGGGAGACTAGCGGGAGCACAGATACGCAGTATTTT. The rearrangement uses TRBV4-2 and TRBJ2-3, with 10 nucleotides matching TRBD2. This CDR3 has 17 amino acids. Germline CDR1 is LGHNA and CDR2 is YNFKEQ. V trimming: 2 bases; J trimming: 0 bases; junction bases outside the gene matches: 5.